The subject of this entry is one T cell receptor (beta chain). This receptor's antigen is unknown. No much larger clone is present one base from it, and per-base qualities are unavailable. CDR1 LNHNV and CDR2 YYDKDF were looked up in the germline V gene (reference sequence). V is shortened by 5 bases, J by 0 bases, and the region joining them spans 8 bases. The CDR3 runs 15 amino acids, cysteine and phenylalanine included. Just the 45-base CDR3 DNA is kept, in frame starting at base 1. Genomic DNA was isolated from the sorted cells so that the TCRbeta CDR3 region could be sequenced. The immunoSEQ Assay was used to sequence the TCRbeta CDR3 regions. In its TCRdb copy, this immuneACCESS table keeps in-frame sequences only and misses some clones. Where compared with another copy, unresolved V genes explain less than half of these, and the others have no known cause. The sample table records over 45,000 clones; roughly 90% of these occur just once. The ten largest clones add up to 25% to 40% of the sample.

The trial excluded patients who had a history of autoimmune disease or who were on systemic immunosuppression. In every dose cohort, peripheral blood was drawn for TCR sequencing at baseline, cycle 4 day 1, and cycle 7 day 1. The samples were taken from a phase I, first-in-human, multicenter, open-label dose-escalation trial of ivuxolimab. Adults with locally advanced or metastatic melanoma, renal cell carcinoma, hepatocellular carcinoma or head and neck squamous cell carcinoma were enrolled in the trial. Before TCR sequencing, CD4+ T cells and CD8+ T cells from peripheral blood were sorted into separate populations. This entry comes from a study of OX40 agonist ivuxolimab in advanced cancers. About the investigation overall: Ivuxolimab was an agonistic, fully human IgG2 monoclonal antibody directed against OX40 (CD134), a costimulatory receptor. Prior anti-PD-1, anti-PD-L1 or anti-CTLA-4 therapy was permitted, and 30% to 50% of dose-escalation patients had received checkpoint inhibitors. In the dose-escalation cohort, roughly four fifths of patients were male, and the mean age was about 55 years, with a range of 23 to 79. Partial responses occurred in three dose-escalation patients, of whom one had hepatocellular carcinoma and two had cutaneous melanoma. Intravenous ivuxolimab was administered to patients every 2 weeks at six dose levels: 0.01, 0.1, 0.3, 1.5, 3 and 10 mg/kg. The paper describes the monotherapy dose-escalation part (N ≈ 50 patients) of the phase I trial of ivuxolimab. The purpose of peripheral TCRbeta sequencing was to test whether ivuxolimab changed TCR sequence diversity and led to clonal T-cell expansion. Of the 50 or so patients in dose escalation, 19 had hepatocellular carcinoma, roughly 15 had melanoma, 9 had renal cell carcinoma and 9 had head and neck cancer.

Beyond this particular receptor, the publication reports: Low levels of normalized T-cell clonal expansion were also seen in some nonresponding patients. After ivuxolimab, CD8+ T cells had more expanded clones than CD4+ T cells on average. In the 0.1-3.0 mg/kg groups, partial responders were among the patients with the lowest normalized peripheral clonal expansion, particularly in CD8+ T cells. Antigen specificity was not determined for the clonally expanded peripheral T cells. At doses of 0.1 to 3.0 mg/kg, clonal expansion of both CD4+ and CD8+ blood T cells was observed from baseline to week 6.

The starting material was CD4+ or CD8+ T cells sorted from blood, obtained in a trial of the OX40 agonist ivuxolimab. The chain joins TRBV15 to TRBJ2-6, with the D gene not confidently named. The receptor's source is an adult with an advanced solid tumor such as melanoma, head and neck, liver or kidney cancer. CDR3 protein: CATSATSSGANVLTF. The sequenced DNA is TGTGCCACCAGCGCAACGAGCTCTGGGGCCAACGTCCTGACTTTC.